Sequencing of this TCR beta chain was carried out in a study of T cell responses to AZD1222 COVID-19 vaccine. Profiled with immunoSEQ multiplex PCR; TCRdb holds only in-frame clones, not every one. The sample has about 55,000 clones, about 85% seen once. With 2 bases removed from V and 11 bases from J, the gap between germline ends came to 15 bases. CDR1 and CDR2 (germline): SGHDN, FVKESK. The CDR3 length is 13 residues. This sequence was found in an adult in good health. The source material was peripheral blood, sampled on day 0 of AZD1222 vaccination. The chain links TRBV14 to TRBJ1-1; D is possibly TRBD1 (5 bases). Here the CDR3 DNA reads TGTGCCAGCAGCCAAACAGCAGGGCGGTCGGCTTTCTTT. This sequence encodes CASSQTAGRSAFF.